The present entry profiles one T cell receptor (beta chain) with its context. Its antigen remains unknown. This sample was taken from a study of T cell repertoires in cytomegalovirus infection. Turning to the study itself: Indicated by public TCR beta signatures were CMV infection and matching HLA type. Overall study findings and caveats: Across the ex vivo response, the dominant clonotypes were HLA-C-restricted CMV-specific TCR beta clonotypes.

TCRdb re-called the reads with MiXCR, one entry per CDR3 protein. The sample contains about 700,000 distinct CDR3 sequences, around a third of which appear only once. Trimming stripped 4 bases from V and 4 bases from J, with 9 bases between. Germline loops: CDR1 MDHEN, CDR2 SYDVKM. CDR3 size: 13 residues. This receptor was taken from a human donor in good health (CMV status not recorded). Some clones in this sample may be carry-over from other donors' samples. Sample: cultured PBMCs, taken from culture after CMV antigen stimulation. The chain employs TRBV28 and TRBJ2-3, with D unresolved. The chain's CDR3 is CASSSRVSDTQYF. The CDR3 nucleotides are TGTGCCAGCAGTTCTCGGGTCTCAGATACGCAGTATTTT.